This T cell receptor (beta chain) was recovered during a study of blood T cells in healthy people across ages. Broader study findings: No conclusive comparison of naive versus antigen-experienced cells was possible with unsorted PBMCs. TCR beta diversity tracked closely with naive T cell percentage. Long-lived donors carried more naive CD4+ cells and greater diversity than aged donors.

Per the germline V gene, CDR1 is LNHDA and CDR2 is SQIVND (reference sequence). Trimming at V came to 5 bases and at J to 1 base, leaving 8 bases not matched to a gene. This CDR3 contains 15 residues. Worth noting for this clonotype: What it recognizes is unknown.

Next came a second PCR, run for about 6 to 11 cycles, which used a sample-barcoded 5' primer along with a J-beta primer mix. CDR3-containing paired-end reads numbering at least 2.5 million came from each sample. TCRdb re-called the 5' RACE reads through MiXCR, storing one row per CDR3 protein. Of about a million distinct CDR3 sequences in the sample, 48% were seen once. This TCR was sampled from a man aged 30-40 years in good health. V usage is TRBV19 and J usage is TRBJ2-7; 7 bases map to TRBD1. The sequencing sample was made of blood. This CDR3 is CASSFSGTVSYEQYF. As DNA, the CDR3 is TGTGCCAGTAGTTTCTCCGGGACAGTATCCTACGAGCAGTACTTC.